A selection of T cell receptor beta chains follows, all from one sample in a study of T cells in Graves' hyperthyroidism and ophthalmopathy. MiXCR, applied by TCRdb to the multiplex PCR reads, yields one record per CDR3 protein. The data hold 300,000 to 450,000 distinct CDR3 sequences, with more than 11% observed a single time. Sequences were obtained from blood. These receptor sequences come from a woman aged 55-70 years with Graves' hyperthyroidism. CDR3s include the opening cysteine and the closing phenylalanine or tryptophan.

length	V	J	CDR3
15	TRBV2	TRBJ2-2	CASSKGTKNTGELFF
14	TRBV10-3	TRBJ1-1	CATLTGTENTEAFF
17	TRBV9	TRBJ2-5	CASSVSATSGRAETQYF
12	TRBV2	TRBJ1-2	CASSGTVYGYTF
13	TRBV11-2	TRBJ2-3	CASSWGVGDTQYF
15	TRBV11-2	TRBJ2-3	CASSLALADTDTQYF
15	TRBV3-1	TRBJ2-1	CASSPGLDLNNEQFF
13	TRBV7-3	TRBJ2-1	CASSLRTSAEQFF
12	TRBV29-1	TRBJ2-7	CSGLAGGYEQYF
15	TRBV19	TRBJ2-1	CASSIAAGLATEQFF
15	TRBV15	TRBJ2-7	CATSSPGGRINEQYF
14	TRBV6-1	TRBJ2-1	CASSPFIRANEQFF
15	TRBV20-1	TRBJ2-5	CSAATGLGVEETQYF
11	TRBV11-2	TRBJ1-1	CASSSQGEAFF
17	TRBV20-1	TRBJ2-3	CSARPLRGGYSTDTQYF
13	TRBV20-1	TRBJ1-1	CSASSHMNTEAFF
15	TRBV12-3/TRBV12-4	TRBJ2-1	CATQSATSGNNEQFF
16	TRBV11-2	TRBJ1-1	CASSQPDRGVSAEAFF
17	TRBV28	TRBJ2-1	CASTKPSGRAFGNEQFF
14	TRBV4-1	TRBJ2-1	CASSPRVEANEQFF
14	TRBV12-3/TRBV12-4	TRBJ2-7	CASSLGRIGYEQYF
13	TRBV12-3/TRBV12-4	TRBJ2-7	CASSLTSGGRSYF
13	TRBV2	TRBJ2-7	CASRMGRGGEQYF
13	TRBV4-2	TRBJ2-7	CASSQTGGYEQYF
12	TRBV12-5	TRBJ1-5	CASGLGAAPQHF
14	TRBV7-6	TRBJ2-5	CASSFRTVEGTQYF
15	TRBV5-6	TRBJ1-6	CASTKIGRGREPLHF
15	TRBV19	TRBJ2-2	CASSIWQGSPGELFF
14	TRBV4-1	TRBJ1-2	CASSRPGTGGGYTF
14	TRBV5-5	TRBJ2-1	CASSTGGPYNEQFF
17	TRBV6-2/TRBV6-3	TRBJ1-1	CASSYHPGLRVNTEAFF
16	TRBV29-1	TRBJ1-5	CSVGRNDKYDNQPQHF
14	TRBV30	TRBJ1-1	CAWSRGRKNTEAFF
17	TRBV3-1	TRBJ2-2	CASSQYTGGARTGELFF
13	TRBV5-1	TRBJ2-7	CASSWESSYEQYF
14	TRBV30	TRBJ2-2	CAWTGTRYTGELFF
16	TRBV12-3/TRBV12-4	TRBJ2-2	CASSLLASGDTGELFF
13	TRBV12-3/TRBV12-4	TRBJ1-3	CAAAARIGNTIYF